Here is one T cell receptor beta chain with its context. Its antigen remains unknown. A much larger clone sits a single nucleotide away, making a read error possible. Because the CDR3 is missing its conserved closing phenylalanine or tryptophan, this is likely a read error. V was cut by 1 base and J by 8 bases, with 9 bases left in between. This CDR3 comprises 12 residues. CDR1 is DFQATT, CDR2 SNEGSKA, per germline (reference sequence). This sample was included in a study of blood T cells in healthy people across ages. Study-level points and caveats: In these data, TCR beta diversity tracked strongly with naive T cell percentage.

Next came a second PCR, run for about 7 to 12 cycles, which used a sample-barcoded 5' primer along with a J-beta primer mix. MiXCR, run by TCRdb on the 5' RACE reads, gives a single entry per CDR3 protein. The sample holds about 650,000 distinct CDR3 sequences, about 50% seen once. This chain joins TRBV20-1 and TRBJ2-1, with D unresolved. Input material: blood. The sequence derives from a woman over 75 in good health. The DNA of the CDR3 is TGCAGTGCTAGAGGCCAGGTATATGAGCAGTTCTTA. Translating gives CSARGQVYEQFL.